The T cell receptor (beta chain) described here comes from a study of blood T cell repertoires in COVID-19. Study-level background: Samples representing acute and convalescent COVID-19 were sourced from the United States, Italy and Spain. T cells, B-cell-depleted T cells, or PBMCs supplied cDNA or gDNA.

Germline-derived CDR1 and CDR2 are SGHNT and YENEEA. There are 15 residues in the CDR3. Deletions cut 5 bases from V and 5 bases from J, with 18 bases between. Authors' data handling: Reference gene primer amplification gave estimated nucleated cell counts. The data were produced by immunoSEQ multiplex PCR, yet TCRdb's version contains in-frame clones alone and is incomplete. V, J and clone size reflect that table, while D and trimming were determined from the DNA. The sample yields 150,000 to 190,000 clones, under 90% seen once. This clone occurred once. This chain uses TRBV11-3 with TRBJ2-5, with a weak D call TRBD2 (5 bases). Source material: PBMCs or T cells enriched from blood (not recorded which). The TCR originated in a man aged 45-65 years who had recovered from COVID-19. This chain's CDR3 is CASSHGVSPAETQYF. The CDR3 DNA follows: TGTGCCAGCAGCCACGGGGTTTCCCCGGCGGAGACCCAGTACTTC.